A selection of T cell receptor beta chains follows, all from one sample in a study of OX40 agonist ivuxolimab in advanced cancers. Sequencing was performed with immunoSEQ multiplex PCR; in TCRdb, only in-frame clones are kept and a portion is missing. This table holds 67,000 or so clones, roughly 89% found once. This sample comprised CD4+ or CD8+ T cells sorted from blood, obtained in a trial of the OX40 agonist ivuxolimab. These receptors were collected from an adult with an advanced solid tumor such as melanoma, head and neck, liver or kidney cancer. Each CDR3 is given with its conserved first and last residue. D genes are given only for firm matches. Size is stated for part of the rows, as once, few or many counts, or as a class when the clone is expanded.

TRBJ1-1	14	-	-	TRBV28	CASSLIAGNTEAFF	TGTGCCAGCAGTTTAATTGCAGGGAACACTGAAGCTTTCTTT
TRBJ1-5	13	-	TRBD1	TRBV6-1	CASISGQGRPQHF	TGTGCCAGCATTTCGGGACAGGGGCGGCCCCAGCATTTT
TRBJ1-1	13	-	-	TRBV11-3	CASSFGSRTEAFF	TGTGCCAGCAGCTTCGGGTCGCGGACTGAAGCTTTCTTT
TRBJ2-7	16	-	TRBD1	TRBV7-2	CASSLQTGRSSYEQYF	TGTGCCAGCAGCCTACAGACAGGGCGCAGCTCCTACGAGCAGTACTTC
TRBJ1-1	15	few	TRBD1	TRBV5-1	CASSLRTGDNTEAFF	TGCGCCAGCAGCTTAAGGACAGGAGACAACACTGAAGCTTTCTTT
TRBJ1-2	14	-	-	TRBV6-5	CASSPTGRYYGYTF	TGTGCCAGCAGCCCTACCGGACGGTACTATGGCTACACCTTC
TRBJ2-5	11	once	-	TRBV20-1	CSAPRGETQYF	TGCAGTGCCCCCCGAGGGGAGACCCAGTACTTC
TRBJ2-2	17	once	TRBD2	TRBV27	CASSDRLAGRNTGELFF	TGTGCCAGCAGTGACCGACTAGCGGGGAGGAACACCGGGGAGCTGTTTTTT
TRBJ1-4	14	-	-	TRBV19	CASSTGLANEKLFF	TGTGCCAGTAGTACCGGTTTAGCTAATGAAAAACTGTTTTTT
TRBJ1-2	13	-	-	TRBV6-6	CASHKAGSYGYTF	TGTGCCAGCCATAAAGCGGGAAGCTATGGCTACACCTTC
TRBJ2-1	15	-	-	TRBV6-7	CASRGGAGPYNEQFF	TGTGCCAGCAGAGGGGGGGCTGGACCCTACAATGAGCAGTTCTTC
TRBJ2-1	15	-	TRBD2	TRBV5-1	CASTSSGYLNNEQFF	TGCGCCAGCACCTCTAGCGGCTACTTAAACAATGAGCAGTTCTTC
TRBJ1-1	18	-	-	TRBV27	CASSLSAWSISGVTEAFF	TGTGCCAGCAGTTTATCAGCATGGTCCATATCTGGGGTCACTGAAGCTTTCTTT
TRBJ1-4	16	-	-	TRBV7-2	CASSLAAFGGSEKLFF	TGTGCCAGCAGCTTAGCCGCCTTCGGGGGATCTGAAAAACTGTTTTTT
TRBJ2-4	14	-	TRBD2	TRBV7-9	CAGSSGTEQNIQYF	TGTGCCGGCAGCAGCGGGACGGAACAAAACATTCAGTACTTC
TRBJ1-6	13	-	-	TRBV5-4	CASSWLGQRPLHF	TGTGCCAGCAGCTGGTTGGGGCAGCGGCCCCTCCACTTT
TRBJ1-6	14	-	-	TRBV30	CAWSPDRYNSPLHF	TGTGCCTGGAGTCCCGACAGGTATAATTCACCCCTCCACTTT
TRBJ1-2	14	few	TRBD1	TRBV10-3	CAISESQGGDGYTF	TGTGCCATCAGTGAGTCCCAGGGGGGTGATGGCTACACCTTC
TRBJ1-1	19	-	-	TRBV4-1	CASSQDAPTGNSRGTEAFF	TGCGCCAGCAGCCAAGACGCCCCGACGGGAAACTCCCGAGGCACTGAAGCTTTCTTT
TRBJ1-6	15	-	TRBD1	TRBV5-1	CASYPGQGGNSPLHF	TGCGCCAGCTATCCCGGACAGGGCGGTAATTCACCCCTCCACTTT
TRBJ2-3	15	-	-	TRBV29-1	CSVEGAGGGTDTQYF	TGCAGCGTTGAAGGGGCCGGGGGAGGCACAGATACGCAGTATTTT
TRBJ1-1	17	-	-	TRBV4-1	CASSQPRAATQNTEAFF	TGCGCCAGCAGCCAACCCCGGGCGGCTACACAGAACACTGAAGCTTTCTTT
TRBJ1-2	16	-	-	TRBV4-3	CASSQTPTGLGVGYTF	TGCGCCAGCAGCCAGACCCCAACAGGGTTAGGGGTTGGCTACACCTTC
TRBJ1-3	16	-	-	TRBV28	CASTLWAEGDGNTIYF	TGTGCCAGCACCCTCTGGGCCGAAGGGGATGGAAACACCATATATTTT
TRBJ2-7	14	-	TRBD2	TRBV6-5	CASTETSGGGEQYF	TGTGCCAGCACCGAGACTAGCGGGGGTGGGGAGCAGTACTTC
TRBJ2-2	12	-	-	TRBV5-5	CASSSPAGELFF	TGTGCCAGCAGCTCCCCCGCCGGGGAGCTGTTTTTT
TRBJ1-6	13	-	-	TRBV2	CASSDKGSSPLHF	TGTGCCAGCAGTGACAAGGGCAGTTCACCCCTCCACTTT
TRBJ1-2	15	-	TRBD1	TRBV6-6	CASTPGQGANYGYTF	TGTGCCAGCACCCCGGGACAGGGGGCCAACTATGGCTACACCTTC
TRBJ2-7	15	-	-	TRBV7-3	CASSLTGGGRYEQYF	TGTGCCAGCAGCTTAACGGGAGGGGGACGCTACGAGCAGTACTTC
TRBJ1-3	12	-	-	TRBV30	CAWSVQGNTIYF	TGTGCCTGGAGTGTACAGGGAAACACCATATATTTT
TRBJ2-2	15	once	TRBD1	TRBV19	CASSFRTGGTGELFF	TGTGCCAGTAGTTTCCGGACAGGGGGCACCGGGGAGCTGTTTTTT
TRBJ1-5	15	-	-	TRBV15	CATSRDYAGNQPQHF	TGTGCCACCAGCAGAGATTACGCGGGCAATCAGCCCCAGCATTTT
TRBJ1-1	15	-	-	TRBV28	CASSLLGGGNTEAFF	TGTGCCAGCAGTTTATTAGGGGGTGGCAACACTGAAGCTTTCTTT
TRBJ2-7	14	-	TRBD2	TRBV27	CATRRSGEGYEQYF	TGTGCCACCCGTCGGAGCGGGGAAGGGTACGAGCAGTACTTC
TRBJ2-7	15	-	TRBD1	TRBV5-4	CASSWAGTGRYEQYF	TGTGCCAGCAGCTGGGCCGGGACAGGCCGCTACGAGCAGTACTTC
TRBJ2-7	16	-	TRBD2	TRBV28	CASSLIRGREGYEQYF	TGTGCCAGCAGTTTAATTCGAGGCAGGGAGGGGTACGAGCAGTACTTC
TRBJ2-3	16	-	TRBD1	TRBV2	CASRPPSGQTTDTQYF	TGTGCCAGCAGGCCTCCTTCGGGACAGACCACAGATACGCAGTATTTT
TRBJ2-6	19	few	-	TRBV28	CASSGAGGGPRPGANVLTF	TGTGCCAGCAGTGGCGCAGGTGGGGGGCCCCGGCCTGGGGCCAACGTCCTGACTTTC
TRBJ1-5	21	-	-	TRBV21-1	CASSNHLSGTGGRAGNQPQHF	TGTGCCAGCAGCAATCACCTTAGTGGGACAGGGGGCCGGGCTGGCAATCAGCCCCAGCATTTT
TRBJ2-3	15	-	-	TRBV15	CATSRDLSGTDTQYF	TGTGCCACCAGCAGAGATTTGAGCGGCACAGATACGCAGTATTTT
TRBJ1-1	14	-	-	TRBV5-6	CASSSVYRTTEAFF	TGTGCCAGCAGCTCGGTCTATAGAACCACTGAAGCTTTCTTT
TRBJ2-3	15	-	-	TRBV4-3	CASSEAPPGADTQYF	TGCGCCAGCAGCGAAGCCCCACCGGGCGCAGATACGCAGTATTTT
TRBJ1-1	14	-	-	TRBV7-8	CASSLEHTDTEAFF	TGTGCCAGCAGCTTAGAGCACACGGACACTGAAGCTTTCTTT
TRBJ1-2	16	-	-	TRBV10-3	CAISEPQGSRADGYTF	TGTGCCATCAGTGAGCCCCAGGGGTCACGGGCGGACGGCTACACCTTC
TRBJ1-1	11	-	-	TRBV28	CASTVNTEAFF	TGTGCCAGCACTGTGAACACTGAAGCTTTCTTT
TRBJ2-1	15	-	TRBD1	TRBV19	CASSPDRDPHNEQFF	TGTGCCAGTAGCCCTGACAGGGATCCCCACAATGAGCAGTTCTTC
TRBJ2-7	15	-	TRBD1	TRBV29-1	CSVEGGGTGGYEQYF	TGCAGCGTTGAAGGTGGCGGGACAGGGGGCTACGAGCAGTACTTC
TRBJ1-2	16	-	TRBD1	TRBV14	CASSQTFSRTGYGYTF	TGTGCCAGCAGCCAAACTTTCAGTAGGACAGGGTATGGCTACACCTTC
TRBJ1-2	16	-	-	TRBV2	CASSEATAVSRYGYTF	TGTGCCAGCAGTGAAGCGACCGCGGTATCGAGGTATGGCTACACCTTC
TRBJ2-7	13	-	TRBD1	TRBV30	CAWLEQGAHEQYF	TGTGCCTGGCTGGAACAGGGGGCCCACGAGCAGTACTTC
TRBJ1-2	15	-	TRBD1	TRBV5-3	CASSSGTGYRYGYTF	TGTGCCAGCAGCTCCGGGACAGGGTATCGCTATGGCTACACCTTC
TRBJ2-7	14	-	-	TRBV9	CASSVSRSSYEQYF	TGTGCCAGCAGCGTTTCCCGGTCCTCCTACGAGCAGTACTTC
TRBJ2-7	15	once	TRBD2	TRBV4-1	CASSSPGRGGPEQYF	TGCGCCAGCAGCAGCCCGGGGCGGGGGGGCCCCGAGCAGTACTTC